Below, 26 T cell receptor beta chains from the same sample are listed, as sequenced in a study of prognosis after radiotherapy for stage I lung cancer. The authors amplified TCR beta CDR3 from genomic DNA using two-round multiplex PCR. Round one of PCR was performed, and it used primers specific to each TRBV and TRBJ gene. TCRdb used MiXCR to reprocess the multiplex PCR reads, holding one entry per CDR3 protein. The sample carries about 26,000 distinct CDR3 sequences, approximately 44% recorded once. The input for sequencing was PBMCs, taken before or after stereotactic body radiation therapy (not recorded which). These TCRs come from a donor aged 50 or older with non-small cell lung cancer.

This clonotype was observed many times. This rearrangement joins TRBV7-6 to TRBJ1-1; no clear D gene. The CDR3 is 19 residues long. V was trimmed by 2 bases and J by 1 base, leaving 23 bases between them. Germline V lookup: CDR1 SGHVS, CDR2 FNYEAQ. The CDR3 sequence is CASSLLFITQILANTEAFF. The CDR3 DNA follows: TGTGCCAGCAGCTTATTATTTATAACACAGATTCTAGCGAACACTGAAGCTTTCTTT.

This clonotype was counted many times. This sequence joins TRBV5-5 and TRBJ1-5; no clear D. Germline CDR1 SGHKS, CDR2 YYEKEE (reference sequence). The CDR3 has 14 residues. V lost 0 bases and J lost 1, with 5 bases in between. CDR3 in DNA: TGTGCCAGCAGCTTGGGGGTAAGCAATCAGCCCCAGCATTTT. Its translation is CASSLGVSNQPQHF.

J is TRBJ1-3 and V is TRBV30; D is unclear. CDR3 length: 11 amino acids. Germline values: CDR1 GTSNPN, CDR2 SVGIG (reference sequence). The germline V and J ends were trimmed by 0 bases and 7 bases, with 4 bases remaining between them. The CDR3 DNA reads as TGTGCCTGGAGTGTACTCAACACCATATATTTT. Translation: CAWSVLNTIYF.

The sample holds many counts of this clonotype. The chain has TRBV2 and TRBJ2-3, with TRBD2 matching over 15 bases. Germline trimming cut 10 bases from V and 2 bases from J; bases unmatched to any gene: 7. Germline CDR1 and CDR2: SNHLY and FYNNEI. The CDR3 runs to 16 residues. CDR3 DNA sequence: TGTGCCAAGGGACTAGCGGGGGGCGAATACACAGATACGCAGTATTTT. Translating it yields CAKGLAGGEYTDTQYF.

In its sample, this clonotype was seen many times. The chain recombines TRBV14 with TRBJ2-1; D ambiguous. Germline CDR1 is SGHDN and CDR2 is FVKESK. The V end was cut by 3 bases, the J end by 8 bases, with 14 bases between. This CDR3 contains 14 residues. This CDR3 reads CASSQLGEVDEQFF. The CDR3 DNA reads as TGTGCCAGCAGCCAGTTAGGAGAAGTCGATGAGCAGTTCTTC.

This clonotype was counted many times. The chain is built from TRBV27 and TRBJ2-5; 10 nucleotides align to TRBD1. The germline V gene has CDR1 MNHEY and CDR2 SMNVEV (reference sequence). The junction had 9 bases not matched to a gene; V was cut back by 3 bases and J by 5 bases. CDR3 length equals 16 residues. This chain's CDR3 is CASSFLPGQGRETQYF. CDR3 DNA: TGTGCCAGCAGTTTCCTTCCGGGACAGGGGAGGGAGACCCAGTACTTC.

This chain joins TRBV20-1 and TRBJ2-3; D might be TRBD2 (5 bases). The germline CDR1 and CDR2 sequences are DFQATT and SNEGSKA (reference sequence). V lost 5 bases, J lost 8 bases, and 20 bases lay in between. This CDR3 contains 14 residues. The CDR3 DNA reads TGCAGTGCTTTCTCCAGGACTCTTACTGTTACGCAGTATTTT. It is translated as CSAFSRTLTVTQYF.

This clonotype is a singleton in its sample. V usage is TRBV10-3 and J usage is TRBJ2-3; TRBD1 or TRBD2 may be the D gene (7 bases each). From germline, CDR1 is ENHRY and CDR2 SYGVKD. With 2 bases removed from V and 3 bases from J, the gap between germline ends came to 12 bases. The CDR3 is made up of 15 amino acids. CDR3 in DNA: TGTGCCATCAGTGAGAGGCAGGGGGGGACAGATACGCAGTATTTT. It yields the protein CAISERQGGTDTQYF.

This clonotype was detected ten times or more. The CDR3 region is CASSLVQANYGYTF. CDR3 sequence (DNA): TGCGCCAGCAGCTTGGTGCAGGCCAACTATGGCTACACCTTC. The gene calls are TRBV5-1 and TRBJ1-2, with unresolved D. V was trimmed by 0 bases and J by 2 bases, leaving 8 bases between them. CDR3 length: 14 amino acids. CDR1 and CDR2 (germline): SGHRS, YFSETQ.

About this clonotype: At one of its ends the junction is not consistent with the germline gene, which may arise from a read error. V usage is TRBV10-3 and J usage is TRBJ2-2; 7 positions agree with TRBD1. The germline V gene encodes CDR1 ENHRY and CDR2 SYGVKD. The CDR3 contains 15 residues. In DNA form, the CDR3 reads TGTGCCATCATTGGCCGGGACAGCAACACCGGCGAGCTGTTTTTT. It codes for CAIIGRDSNTGELFF.

Worth noting for this clonotype: A read error may be the cause here, since a much bigger clone is one base away. The gene calls are TRBV7-9 and TRBJ2-3; TRBD1 might be the D (6 bases). Between the trimmed V and J ends, which lost 3 bases and 2 bases, there was a span of 6 bases. The CDR3 has 13 amino acids. Germline V gene sequence: CDR1 SEHNR, CDR2 FQNEAQ (reference sequence). CDR3 loop: CASSLGATDTQYF. In nucleotides, the CDR3 is TGTGCCAGCAGCTTGGGGGCCACAGATACGCAGTATTTT.

The chain combines TRBV5-8 with TRBJ2-5; D is perhaps TRBD1 (6 bases). The length of the CDR3 is 17 residues. Germline V CDR1 and CDR2: SGHTS, YDEGEE. Trimming stripped 1 base from V and 4 bases from J, with 20 bases between. CDR3: CASSLYGAGAMGETQYF. The CDR3 nucleotides read TGTGCCAGCAGCTTGTATGGGGCAGGGGCGATGGGAGAGACCCAGTACTTC.

The V call is TRBV20-1, the J call TRBJ1-6; 8 bases line up with TRBD1. The germline V gene encodes CDR1 DFQATT and CDR2 SNEGSKA (reference sequence). Trimming cost V 6 bases and J 2 bases; bases outside gene matches: 6. The CDR3 is 15 residues long. The CDR3 sequence is CSAAGTGTYNSPLHF. In DNA form, the CDR3 reads TGCAGTGCGGCAGGGACAGGCACCTATAATTCACCCCTCCACTTT.

Concerning this clonotype itself: At one boundary the junction diverges from the germline segment, which might be a read error. V usage is TRBV24-1 and J usage is TRBJ2-3; 8 nucleotides line up with TRBD2. Germline V lookup: CDR1 KGHDR, CDR2 SFDVKD. This CDR3 is built from 14 residues. CDR3 amino acids: CATREAGAVYTQYF. The CDR3 nucleotides are TGTGCCACCCGTGAAGCGGGAGCCGTATATACGCAGTATTTT.

This clonotype was detected a few times. In nucleotides, the CDR3 is TGTGCCAGCAGCTTAGGACTCCCCCGGGAGCTGTTTTTT. Translated, it gives CASSLGLPRELFF. V is TRBV7-2 and J is TRBJ2-2; D not certain. CDR3 length equals 13 residues. Trimming removed 1 base from V and 9 bases from J, with 9 bases in between. Germline-derived CDR1 and CDR2 are SGHTA and FQGNSA.

The gene calls are TRBV12-3 or TRBV12-4 and TRBJ2-2; 8 bases align to TRBD1. This CDR3 spans 15 amino acids. V shed 3 bases, J shed 7 bases, and the junction held 7 bases outside the gene matches. CDR3: CASSFRTGSGGELFF. For the CDR3, the DNA is TGTGCCAGCAGTTTCAGGACAGGGTCAGGCGGGGAGCTGTTTTTT.

This clonotype was seen ten or more times. It is likely a read error, because the conserved phenylalanine at the end of the CDR3 is missing. The DNA is omitted, as the CDR3 cannot be located on it reliably, and the CDR3 follows TCRdb's listing. This chain links TRBV6-4 with TRBJ2-1; TRBD1 is the table's D call and was not checked against the DNA. The CDR3 is 9 amino acids in total, end residues counted. Per the germline V gene, CDR1 is MRHNA and CDR2 is SNTAGT. The CDR3 loop reads CASSPDQGY.

A remark on this clonotype: One junction end disagrees with the germline gene, perhaps due to a read error. The rearrangement links TRBV6-4 to TRBJ2-7, with 11 bases that match TRBD1. CDR3 length equals 14 residues. The germline CDR1 and CDR2 sequences are MRHNA and SNTAGT. CDR3 sequence: CASSAGTGGYEHYF. The CDR3 region has the DNA TGTGCCAGCAGTGCCGGGACAGGGGGTTACGAGCATTACTTC.

In the case of this clonotype: A far larger clone differs by one base, so this is likely a read error. V and J are TRBV6-2 or TRBV6-3 and TRBJ1-2, with TRBD1 as a possible D gene (6 bases). CDR3 length equals 15 residues. Trimming cost V 6 bases and J 7 bases, with 21 bases left between them. Germline CDR1 and CDR2: MNHEY and SVGEGT. CDR3 DNA: TGTGCCAGCAGACCTGCTGTGCGGGGGGCAACTGGCTACACCTTC. Translating it yields CASRPAVRGATGYTF.

This clonotype was observed many times. V gene TRBV27 combines with J gene TRBJ2-6; D is undetermined. The V and J ends lost 4 bases and 0 bases respectively, with 13 bases between them. CDR1 and CDR2 (germline): MNHEY, SMNVEV (reference sequence). CDR3 size: 17 residues. The CDR3: CASSSPLGRSGANVLTF. CDR3 in DNA: TGTGCCAGCAGTTCCCCCCTGGGTCGCTCTGGGGCCAACGTCCTGACTTTC. The full variable domain, its missing parts supplied by reference TRBV27 and TRBJ2-6, is EAQVTQNPRYLITVTGKKLTVTCSQNMNHEYMSWYRQDPGLGLRQIYYSMNVEVTDKGDVPEGYKVSRKEKRNFPLILESPSPNQTSLYFCASSSPLGRSGANVLTFGAGSRLTVL.

As concerns this clonotype: Compared with germline, one end of the junction differs, possibly owing to a read error. CDR3 DNA: TGTGCCACCAGTGGTGTCAGAGTGGGGGAAGTAAGCACATATACGCAGTATTTT. Its translation: CATSGVRVGEVSTYTQYF. V is TRBV24-1 and J is TRBJ2-3; tentatively, D is TRBD1 or TRBD2 (5 bases each). The CDR3 runs 18 residues. Germline CDR1 reads KGHDR; CDR2 reads SFDVKD.

This clonotype was recorded only once. This probably arose from a read error, given a far larger clone one base away. The V gene is TRBV6-4, the J gene TRBJ2-1, with 9 bases fitting TRBD1. This CDR3 spans 16 amino acids. V gave up 5 bases and J gave up 6 bases; unmatched junction bases: 11. In germline, CDR1 is MRHNA, CDR2 SNTAGT. This chain's CDR3 is CASSYEVGQGCNEQFF. CDR3 bases: TGTGCCAGCAGTTACGAAGTGGGACAGGGTTGCAATGAGCAGTTCTTC.

The table lists this clonotype with a few counts. A much larger clonotype is one base distant, so this may be a read error. The J gene is TRBJ1-3, the V gene TRBV6-1; D ambiguous. From germline, CDR1 is MNHNS and CDR2 SASEGT. This CDR3 is 16 amino acids long. Trimming pared 5 bases from V and 2 bases from J, leaving 16 bases between. The CDR3 sequence is CASSRCSLRTGNTIYF. In nucleotides, the CDR3 is TGTGCCAGCAGTCGGTGCTCTCTCCGAACTGGAAACACCATATATTTT.

The chain couples TRBV5-1 to TRBJ2-1; the D gene is possibly TRBD2 (6 bases). Germline V gives CDR1 SGHRS, CDR2 YFSETQ. The CDR3 extends over 14 amino acids. Trimming shortened V by 4 bases and J by 9 bases, and 17 bases separated the two germline ends. The CDR3 protein is CASSLGAGFGEQFF. CDR3 coding DNA: TGCGCCAGCAGCCTTGGTGCGGGGTTTGGTGAGCAGTTCTTC.

V is TRBV29-1 and J is TRBJ2-7; a weak D match, TRBD2 (6 bases). This CDR3 is built from 16 residues. V lost 1 base, J lost 0 bases, and 16 bases lay in between. Germline V gene lookup returns CDR1 SQVTM and CDR2 ANQGSEA. The CDR3, as DNA: TGCAGCGTTGAAGGTGCAACACCGACTAGCTCCTACGAGCAGTACTTC. Its translation is CSVEGATPTSSYEQYF.

The chain links TRBV12-3 or TRBV12-4 to TRBJ2-3; 8 bases are a match to TRBD1. This CDR3 comprises 16 residues. The V segment lost 2 bases and the J segment 3 bases; nucleotides outside the gene matches: 7. CDR3 region: CASSLWAGGLTDTQYF. The CDR3 DNA follows: TGTGCCAGCAGTTTATGGGCAGGGGGCTTGACAGATACGCAGTATTTT.